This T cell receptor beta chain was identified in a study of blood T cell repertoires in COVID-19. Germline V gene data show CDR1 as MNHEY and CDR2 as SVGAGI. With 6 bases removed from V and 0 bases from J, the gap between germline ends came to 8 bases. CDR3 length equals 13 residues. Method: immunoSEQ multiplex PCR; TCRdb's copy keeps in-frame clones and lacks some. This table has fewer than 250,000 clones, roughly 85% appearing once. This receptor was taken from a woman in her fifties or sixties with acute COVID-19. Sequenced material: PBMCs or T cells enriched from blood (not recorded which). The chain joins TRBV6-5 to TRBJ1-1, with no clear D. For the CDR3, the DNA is TGTGCCAGCAGCGAGAGGTTGAACACTGAAGCTTTCTTT. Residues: CASSERLNTEAFF.